This T cell receptor beta chain came from a study of blood T cell repertoires in COVID-19 (dated by TCRdb to 2018 to 2021). Regarding the complete study: Samples covering the acute and convalescent phases of COVID-19 were provided by collaborators in the United States, Italy and Spain. The prospective study material was composed of cDNA or gDNA derived from T cells, B-cell-depleted T cells, or PBMCs. Subjects who had been exposed to COVID-19, were actively infected with it, or had recovered from it provided the deeply sampled blood TCRbeta repertoires that made up the dataset. A freely available public database, intended as a resource for researchers studying the immune response to SARS-CoV-2, is where the repertoires were released. Samples came from the ongoing ImmuneRACE study (first 160 participants) plus 1,254 subjects from 6 global collaborators. Nearly every sample came with metadata listing a de-identified subject ID, COVID-19 status, age in years and sex. Where available, HLA class I and class II types were taken from metadata supplied by the sample provider and were not determined by assay-based typing.

This clone was seen a single time. The clone's antigen remains unknown. Base qualities are missing; no much larger clone stands one base away. V loses 5 bases of germline sequence and J loses 2 bases, and the interval between the two ends is 12 bases. The CDR3 numbers 15 residues from cysteine through phenylalanine. Solely the CDR3 DNA is kept, with 45 bases framed from the first base. CDR1 SGHVS and CDR2 FNYEAQ are derived from the germline V gene. One collaborating source in Seattle enrolled patients while the patients were actively infected and followed the patients over time throughout the course of disease. Whole blood was collected in K2EDTA tubes by collaborating institutions according to the institutions' own protocols. For TCRbeta analysis, collaborators shipped samples in one of three forms: frozen whole blood, isolated PBMCs, or DNA extracted from either of those sample types. TCRbeta CDR3 regions were amplified from genomic DNA by means of the immunoSEQ Assay, a bias-controlled multiplex PCR. In the source study's methods: Nucleated cell counts per sample were estimated from amplification of reference gene primers within the assay. Sequence reads were collapsed and filtered to measure the absolute abundance of every unique TCRbeta CDR3 rearrangement. For each sample, productive Simpson clonality was calculated by taking the square root of Simpson's diversity index across productive rearrangements. TCRdb took over this immuneACCESS table, retaining in-frame rearrangements with V and J assigned. Such tables are incomplete; in checked studies, under half of the missing clones stem from an unresolved V gene, and the remainder is unexplained. V, J and clone size derive from that table, while D and trimming were established from the DNA sequence. For this sample the table gives nearly 350,000 clones, of which more than 75% were detected only once. The ten largest clonotypes hold about 6.9% of the sample.

Beyond this particular receptor, the publication reports: The quantity of clinical and demographic metadata differed by source and by participant and was supplied without curation.

Sequencing was performed on peripheral blood. The sequence is built from TRBV7-6 and TRBJ2-2; the D gene assignment is ambiguous. The clonotype comes from a woman between 50 and 59 years old with COVID-19, enrolled during active disease. The CDR3 region has the sequence CASSPRVINTGELFF. The sequence in DNA is TGTGCCAGCAGCCCCCGGGTCATAAACACCGGGGAGCTGTTTTTT. Reference TRBV7-6 and TRBJ2-2 genes cover what lies past the CDR3, so the full variable domain is GAGVSQSPRYKVTKRGQDVALRCDPISGHVSLYWYRQALGQGPEFLTYFNYEAQQDKSGLPNDRFSAERPEGSISTLTIQRTEQRDSAMYRCASSPRVINTGELFFGEGSRLTVL.